This T cell receptor beta chain was profiled in a study of cytomegalovirus exposure and HLA in healthy donors. General observations from the study: There were 164 TCR beta chains listed as cytomegalovirus-associated. Later analysis showed TCR association rates varying by HLA locus, highest for DRB1 and lowest for HLA-C. Later work associated 17,000 or so TCR beta sequences with HLA alleles at 0.05 false discovery rate.

Donors in the study were healthy people who gave bone marrow. The PCR used 60 Vbeta and 13 Jbeta primers. Data came from immunoSEQ multiplex PCR; TCRdb stores just in-frame clones and leaves some out. This table holds some 150,000 clones, more than 70% found once. Germline values: CDR1 SEHNR, CDR2 FQNEAQ (reference sequence). This CDR3 has 16 amino acids. About this clone itself: Its antigen remains unidentified. The junction shows a germline mismatch at one end, possibly a read error.

The sequencing input was PBMCs. This receptor was identified in a man in his sixties in good health and CMV-seronegative. The chain has TRBV7-9 and TRBJ1-2; TRBD1 matches at 8 bases. The CDR3 here is CSSSVWGGQGALGYTF. CDR3 bases: TGTTCCAGCAGCGTATGGGGCGGGCAGGGGGCCTTAGGCTACACCTTC.